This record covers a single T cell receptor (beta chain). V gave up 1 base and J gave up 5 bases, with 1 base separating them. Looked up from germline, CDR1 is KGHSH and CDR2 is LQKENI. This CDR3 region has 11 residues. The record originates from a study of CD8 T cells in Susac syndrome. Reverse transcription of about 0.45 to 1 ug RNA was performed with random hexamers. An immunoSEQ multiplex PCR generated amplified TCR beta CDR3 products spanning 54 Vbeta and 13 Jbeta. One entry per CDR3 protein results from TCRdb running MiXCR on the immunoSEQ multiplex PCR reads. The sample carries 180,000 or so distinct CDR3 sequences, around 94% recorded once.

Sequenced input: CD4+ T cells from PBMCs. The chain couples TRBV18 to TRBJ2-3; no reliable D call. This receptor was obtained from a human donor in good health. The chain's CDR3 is CASSPQDTQYF. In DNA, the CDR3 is TGTGCCAGCTCACCACAAGATACGCAGTATTTT. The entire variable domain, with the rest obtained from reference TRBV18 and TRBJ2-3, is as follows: NAGVMQNPRHLVRRRGQEARLRCSPMKGHSHVYWYRQLPEEGLKFMVYLQKENIIDESGMPKERFSAEFPKEGPSILRIQQVVRGDSAAYFCASSPQDTQYFGPGTRLTVL.